This TCR beta chain derives from a study of cytotoxic CD8 clonotypes in ibrutinib-treated CLL. Study-wide points: The study found clonality rose at ibrutinib response, then fell toward baseline at progression.

Per the germline V gene, CDR1 is KGHSH and CDR2 is LQKENI. The CDR3 covers 14 residues. V was shortened by 2 bases and J by 6 bases, with 14 bases between the two germline ends. Concerning this clone itself: The antigen is unknown.

TCRdb's copy holds only in-frame clones and misses some; the assay was immunoSEQ multiplex PCR. The sample yields about 300,000 clones, roughly 71% seen once. The material was PBMCs, obtained after 36 months of ibrutinib treatment. The TCR comes from a human donor with chronic lymphocytic leukemia. The J gene is TRBJ2-7, the V gene TRBV18; possibly TRBD1 or TRBD2 for D (5 bases each). CDR3 residues: CASSPRQFGGEQYF. Here the CDR3 DNA reads TGTGCCAGCTCACCAAGGCAATTTGGGGGCGAGCAGTACTTC.